What follows is one T cell receptor (beta chain) and its context. Antigen: not known. The sample originates from a study of vaccination and CD4 T cells after COVID-19. Study-level information: The post-vaccine samples came a median roughly 79 days after dose two (range 14 to 241). Overlapping spike pools from SARS-CoV-2 and HCoV-NL63, HCoV-OC43 and HCoV-229E served as culture stimuli.

The treatment was: roughly 10-day PBMC culture with coronavirus spike peptide pools or control peptides (ViraFEST assay). ViraFEST used peptide pools to expand antigen-specific T cells and subsequently sequenced their TCRs. Researchers reported culturing 2 million to 2.5 million PBMCs per well with 8 to 10 IU/ml IL-2 and roughly 9.8 ug/ml peptide pools. The Oncomine TCR Beta short-read assay was applied to DNA of cultured CD4+ T cells. TCRdb recomputed calls from the PCR reads with MiXCR, one row per CDR3 protein. The sample lists about 20,000 distinct CDR3 sequences, approximately 62% seen once, with about 3.7% in the top ten. This clonotype originated in a human donor who had recovered from COVID-19. Sequencing used CD4+ T cells from blood, cultured in vitro.

This CDR3 is CASSQTRDQPQHF. The CDR3 nucleotides are TGTGCCAGCAGCCAGACCCGTGATCAGCCCCAGCATTTT. V is TRBV7-3 and J is TRBJ1-5; no firm D call. Germline CDR1 reads SGHTA; CDR2 reads FQGTGA. V gave up 5 bases and J gave up 5 bases, with 10 bases separating them. The CDR3 has 13 residues.